Below are 27 T cell receptor beta chains sequenced from a single sample in a study of T cell changes during pregnancy in multiple sclerosis. Libraries were prepared by immunoSEQ multiplex PCR; TCRdb keeps only in-frame clonotypes and omits some of them. The sample carries around 33,000 clones, around 87% recorded once. The source material was CD4+ T cells from peripheral blood mononuclear cells, sampled in the third trimester of pregnancy. These receptors were obtained from a female donor in good health, enrolled as a control in a pregnancy study.

The chain couples TRBV18 to TRBJ2-7; D call uncertain. V lost 3 bases to trimming and J lost 5 bases, with 11 bases between them. The CDR3 is 13 residues long. Germline CDR1 KGHSH, CDR2 LQKENI. The CDR3 DNA sequence: TGTGCCAGCTCACCTCCTACTTCCAACGAGCAGTACTTC. This encodes CASSPPTSNEQYF.

Of note for this clone: A much larger clone sits a single nucleotide away, making a read error possible. This chain connects TRBV15 to TRBJ1-6, with 8 bases fitting TRBD1. The V and J ends lost 0 bases and 8 bases, in that order; junction bases with no gene match: 3. The CDR3 is 15 residues long. Germline V gene lookup returns CDR1 LNHNV and CDR2 YYDKDF (reference sequence). The CDR3 reads CATSREDRAYSPLHF. CDR3 DNA sequence: TGTGCCACCAGCAGAGAGGACAGGGCCTATTCACCCCTCCACTTT.

This rearrangement joins TRBV10-1 to TRBJ1-1; D ambiguous. The V end was cut by 6 bases, the J end by 2 bases, with 10 bases between. The CDR3 length is 13 residues. Per germline, CDR1 WNHNN and CDR2 SYGVQD (reference sequence). The CDR3 loop is CASSHNSNTEAFF. The CDR3 DNA is TGCGCCAGCAGCCATAACAGTAACACTGAAGCTTTCTTT.

V is TRBV2 and J is TRBJ1-5; D possibly corresponds to TRBD1 (6 bases). V was shortened by 6 bases and J by 6 bases, with 12 bases between the two germline ends. The V gene's germline CDR1 is SNHLY and CDR2 FYNNEI. The CDR3 spans 13 residues. CDR3 in DNA: TGTGCCAGCAGGCCGGACAGAGGTCAGCCCCAGCATTTT. Translating gives CASRPDRGQPQHF. The whole variable domain, remainder taken from reference TRBV2 and TRBJ1-5, is EPEVTQTPSHQVTQMGQEVILRCVPISNHLYFYWYRQILGQKVEFLVSFYNNEISEKSEIFDDQFSVERPDGSNFTLKIRSTKLEDSAMYFCASRPDRGQPQHFGDGTRLSIL.

V and J are TRBV7-2 and TRBJ1-3, with 7 bases that match TRBD1. The CDR3 runs to 14 residues. Per germline, CDR1 SGHTA and CDR2 FQGNSA. The trim removed 3 bases at V and 2 bases at J, leaving 1 base unmatched. CDR3 protein: CASSFDRAGNTIYF. CDR3 DNA: TGTGCCAGCAGCTTTGACAGGGCTGGAAACACCATATATTTT.

The rearrangement uses TRBV2 and TRBJ1-4; a weak D match, TRBD1 (5 bases). CDR3 length: 15 residues. Trimming removed 6 bases from V and 2 bases from J, with 13 bases in between. Germline V gene data show CDR1 as SNHLY and CDR2 as FYNNEI. The CDR3 loop is CASRETQGTNEKLFF. CDR3 DNA sequence: TGTGCCAGCAGAGAGACCCAGGGTACTAATGAAAAACTGTTTTTT.

The rearrangement uses TRBV4-3 and TRBJ1-3; no firm D call. V shed 0 bases and J shed 2 bases, with 2 bases lying between them. CDR1 is LGHNA and CDR2 is YSLEER in the germline V gene. This CDR3 contains 13 residues. The CDR3: CASSQDAGNTIYF. The CDR3 coding sequence is TGCGCCAGCAGCCAAGACGCTGGAAACACCATATATTTT.

The chain recombines TRBV12-5 with TRBJ1-1; D unclear. Trimming shortened V by 6 bases and J by 3 bases, and 23 bases separated the two germline ends. CDR3 length: 17 residues. Germline V gene data show CDR1 as LGHNT and CDR2 as FRNRAP. CDR3 nucleotide sequence: TGTGCTAGTGGGCTGGACGGAACCATACGGCGGGACACTGAAGCTTTCTTT. This sequence encodes CASGLDGTIRRDTEAFF.

The CDR3 sequence is CASIRGDINTEAFF. CDR3 sequence (DNA): TGTGCCAGCATCCGGGGGGATATTAACACTGAAGCTTTCTTT. The chain has TRBV6-1 and TRBJ1-1, with TRBD1 as a possible D gene (5 bases). There are 14 residues in the CDR3. CDR1 and CDR2 from the germline V gene are MNHNS and SASEGT. V was cut by 7 bases and J by 2 bases, with 14 bases left in between.

The chain combines TRBV10-3 with TRBJ1-2; D unresolved. V dropped 11 bases and J dropped 8 bases, with 18 bases sitting between them. CDR1 is ENHRY and CDR2 is SYGVKD in the germline V gene. CDR3 length: 12 amino acids. The CDR3 DNA is TGTGCCTCCACGGTAGCGGGGAGGGGCTACACCTTC. Translating gives CASTVAGRGYTF.

The chain uses TRBV9 and TRBJ2-1; tentatively, D is TRBD1 (6 bases). Germline V gives CDR1 SGDLS, CDR2 YYNGEE. This CDR3 is 16 amino acids long. V dropped 4 bases and J dropped 2 bases, with 16 bases sitting between them. CDR3 in DNA: TGTGCCAGCAGCCCAGGGGCCGGGGCCACCTACAATGAGCAGTTCTTC. Translated, it gives CASSPGAGATYNEQFF.

This chain connects TRBV30 to TRBJ2-1; no firm D call. CDR1 and CDR2 (germline): GTSNPN, SVGIG (reference sequence). The V and J ends lost 5 bases and 0 bases respectively, with 14 bases between them. The CDR3 extends over 15 amino acids. The CDR3 sequence: CAWGTSSTSYNEQFF. CDR3 nucleotides: TGTGCCTGGGGTACATCTAGTACCTCCTACAATGAGCAGTTCTTC. The whole variable domain, remainder taken from reference TRBV30 and TRBJ2-1, is SQTIHQWPATLVQPVGSPLSLECTVEGTSNPNLYWYRQAAGRGLQLLFYSVGIGQISSEVPQNLSASRPQDRQFILSSKKLLLSDSGFYLCAWGTSSTSYNEQFFGPGTRLTVL.

The chain employs TRBV4-1 and TRBJ2-2, with D perhaps matching TRBD2 (5 bases). From germline, CDR1 is MGHRA and CDR2 YSYEKL. V was pared by 4 bases and J by 8 bases, with 17 bases between. This CDR3 has 15 amino acids. CDR3 sequence: CASSRGEGLWGELFF. The CDR3 coding sequence is TGCGCCAGCAGCCGTGGAGAGGGTCTCTGGGGGGAGCTGTTTTTT.

The chain is built from TRBV10-2 and TRBJ2-2; 8 bases align to TRBD2. Germline V gives CDR1 WSHSY, CDR2 SAAADI. With V trimmed by 6 bases and J by 6 bases, 6 bases remained unmatched. This CDR3 has 14 residues. The CDR3 protein is CASSVAGLPGELFF. In nucleotides, the CDR3 is TGCGCCAGCAGCGTAGCGGGACTCCCCGGGGAGCTGTTTTTT.

The J gene is TRBJ1-5, the V gene TRBV30, with D possibly matching TRBD1 (5 bases). Germline V gives CDR1 GTSNPN, CDR2 SVGIG (reference sequence). Between the trimmed V and J ends, which lost 4 bases and 3 bases, there was a span of 16 bases. The CDR3 runs 15 residues. CDR3 sequence reads: CAWTKPGTLNQPQHF. Written as DNA, the CDR3 is TGTGCCTGGACCAAACCCGGGACTCTCAATCAGCCCCAGCATTTT.

J is TRBJ2-1 and V is TRBV30; D may be TRBD1 (6 bases). The CDR3 contains 13 residues. CDR1 GTSNPN and CDR2 SVGIG come from the germline V gene (reference sequence). V was cut by 2 bases and J by 4 bases, with 9 bases left in between. CDR3 loop: CAWSRDNYNEQFF. CDR3 nucleotide sequence: TGTGCCTGGAGTAGGGACAATTACAATGAGCAGTTCTTC.

The J gene is TRBJ2-1, the V gene TRBV2; the match to TRBD2 covers 11 bases. Germline CDR1 reads SNHLY; CDR2 reads FYNNEI. Losses at the gene ends were 7 bases for V and 7 bases for J; bases not matched to a gene: 9. The CDR3 spans 15 residues. The CDR3 DNA follows: TGTGCCAGCACGCATACTAGCGGGAGTTATAATGAGCAGTTCTTC. Encoded protein: CASTHTSGSYNEQFF.

The rearrangement joins TRBV27 to TRBJ2-5; possibly TRBD2 for D (7 bases). The end of the DNA is better explained by TRBJ2-7, so the J call may be wrong. The CDR3 consists of 15 residues. Germline loops: CDR1 MNHEY, CDR2 SMNVEV (reference sequence). CDR3 residues: CASSLSRGGTYEQYF. The DNA of the CDR3 is TGTGCCAGCAGTTTAAGTAGGGGGGGCACCTACGAGCAGTACTTC.

The V call is TRBV6-5, the J call TRBJ1-1; D remains unclear. The CDR3 consists of 15 residues. The germline gives CDR1 MNHEY, CDR2 SVGAGI. Trimming took off 5 bases at V and 1 base at J, with 14 bases between the two ends. CDR3 nucleotides: TGTGCCAGCAGTCCGTCCCGGGGTTGGAACACTGAAGCTTTCTTT. It codes for CASSPSRGWNTEAFF.

The J gene is TRBJ1-2, the V gene TRBV4-3, with 9 bases aligning to TRBD1. CDR3 length equals 15 residues. After removal of 5 bases from V and 3 bases from J, the junction contained 7 bases not matched to a gene. Per the germline V gene, CDR1 is LGHNA and CDR2 is YSLEER. CDR3 residues: CASSFGQGYDYGYTF. The CDR3 DNA reads TGCGCCAGCAGCTTCGGACAGGGGTACGACTATGGCTACACCTTC.

This clone was recorded once. The chain joins TRBV29-1 to TRBJ2-7, with a tentative D call TRBD2 (6 bases). Germline lookup yields CDR1 SQVTM and CDR2 ANQGSEA. Trimming stripped 0 bases from V and 5 bases from J, with 11 bases between. The CDR3 is 13 residues long. The CDR3 reads CSVEEVGGDEQYF. For the CDR3, the DNA is TGCAGCGTTGAAGAGGTGGGGGGAGACGAGCAGTACTTC.

The CDR3 region is CSVTSGGEGTQYF. In DNA form, the CDR3 reads TGCAGCGTGACTAGCGGGGGGGAGGGTACGCAGTATTTT. J is TRBJ2-3 and V is TRBV29-1, with 14 positions matching TRBD2. Germline values: CDR1 SQVTM, CDR2 ANQGSEA. J lost 8 bases, V lost 6 bases, and 4 bases had no gene match. The CDR3 spans 13 residues.

The gene calls are TRBV7-9 and TRBJ2-7; 13 positions match TRBD2. The CDR3 sequence is 15 residues long. The J segment lost 5 bases and the V segment lost 4 bases, leaving 5 bases of the junction unmatched. Per germline, CDR1 SEHNR and CDR2 FQNEAQ (reference sequence). Written as DNA, the CDR3 is TGTGCCAGCAGCTCGGGACTAGCGGGGCGGGACGAGCAGTACTTC. Protein: CASSSGLAGRDEQYF.

This clone appeared once. This chain links TRBV19 with TRBJ2-1; TRBD2 matches at 11 bases. V lost 7 bases to trimming and J lost 4 bases; unmatched junction nucleotides: 3. This CDR3 contains 14 residues. Germline V gene lookup returns CDR1 LNHDA and CDR2 SQIVND (reference sequence). CDR3 amino acids: CASTGTSGYNEQFF. CDR3 DNA: TGTGCCAGTACAGGGACTAGCGGTTACAATGAGCAGTTCTTC.

The J gene is TRBJ2-2, the V gene TRBV30, with TRBD2 as a possible D gene (6 bases). Trimming removed 3 bases from V and 4 bases from J, with 9 bases in between. The CDR3 runs 13 residues. CDR1 is GTSNPN and CDR2 is SVGIG in the germline V gene (reference sequence). This CDR3 reads CAWSRRGTGELFF. The CDR3 DNA is TGTGCCTGGAGCAGGAGGGGCACCGGGGAGCTGTTTTTT.

The chain uses TRBV5-1 and TRBJ2-5, with D possibly matching TRBD2 (5 bases). Germline V gene sequence: CDR1 SGHRS, CDR2 YFSETQ. The CDR3 extends over 14 amino acids. The V gene lost 7 bases and the J gene lost 5 bases, with 18 bases spanning the gap. CDR3 DNA: TGCGCCAGCGGAGGTCGTTTGGGGTCGGAGACCCAGTACTTC. Protein product: CASGGRLGSETQYF.

This clone appeared once. V gene TRBV28 combines with J gene TRBJ2-7; TRBD2 agrees at 10 bases. Trimming removed 6 bases from V and 1 base from J; junction bases left unmatched: 15. CDR1 is MDHEN, CDR2 SYDVKM, per germline. The CDR3 is 18 residues long. The CDR3 nucleotides are TGTGCCAGCAGCTCAGACGGGGTACTAGCGGGGCAATCCTACGAGCAGTACTTC. Encoded protein: CASSSDGVLAGQSYEQYF.